Below, 5 T cell receptor beta chains from the same sample are listed, as sequenced in a study of CD8 T cells in Susac syndrome. It was with random hexamers that 0.5 to 1 ug RNA was reverse transcribed. A single record per CDR3 protein comes from TCRdb applying MiXCR to the immunoSEQ multiplex PCR reads. The sample holds 170,000 or so distinct CDR3 sequences, over 85% seen once. Sequencing was performed on CD4+ T cells from PBMCs. The receptors originated from a human donor with multiple sclerosis.

V is TRBV11-2 and J is TRBJ2-2; D may be TRBD2 (5 bases). V lost 1 base to trimming and J lost 1 base, with 19 bases between them. CDR3 length: 19 residues. CDR1 is SGHAT, CDR2 FQNNGV, per germline. In DNA, the CDR3 is TGTGCCAGCAGCTTAGCGGGATTTGCCGGCTATATGAACACCGGGGAGCTGTTTTTT. Protein sequence: CASSLAGFAGYMNTGELFF.

This rearrangement joins TRBV10-3 to TRBJ2-2; either TRBD1 or TRBD2 may supply D (5 bases each). V gave up 9 bases and J gave up 5 bases, with 10 bases separating them. This CDR3 has 12 amino acids. The germline V gene encodes CDR1 ENHRY and CDR2 SYGVKD. The CDR3 is CAMGEITGELFF. CDR3 nucleotide sequence: TGTGCCATGGGGGAGATTACCGGGGAGCTGTTTTTT.

This clonotype was picked up one time. V gene TRBV25-1 combines with J gene TRBJ2-5; D gene unclear. Germline CDR1 reads MGHDK; CDR2 reads SYGVNS. CDR3 length equals 13 residues. V was shortened by 3 bases and J by 4 bases, with 9 bases between the two germline ends. DNA for the CDR3: TGTGCCAGCAGTGATCTAGTCAGAGAGACCCAGTACTTC. It specifies CASSDLVRETQYF. Full variable domain (outside the CDR3, taken from reference TRBV25-1 and TRBJ2-5): EADIYQTPRYLVIGTGKKITLECSQTMGHDKMYWYQQDPGMELHLIHYSYGVNSTEKGDLSSESTVSRIRTEHFPLTLESARPSHTSQYLCASSDLVRETQYFGPGTRLLVL.

V and J are TRBV30 and TRBJ1-2; maybe TRBD1 (5 bases). V was cut by 2 bases and J by 6 bases, with 7 bases left in between. In germline, CDR1 is GTSNPN, CDR2 SVGIG (reference sequence). The length of the CDR3 is 11 residues. The CDR3 reads CAWSSTDGYTF. In nucleotides, the CDR3 is TGTGCCTGGAGTTCGACAGATGGCTACACCTTC.

J is TRBJ2-3 and V is TRBV15, with 7 bases aligning to TRBD2. This CDR3 has 16 amino acids. V shed 0 bases, J shed 6 bases, and the junction held 9 bases outside the gene matches. From germline, CDR1 is LNHNV and CDR2 YYDKDF (reference sequence). The DNA for the CDR3 is TGTGCCACCAGCAGAGAGAAAACGGGAGGACGTGATACGCAGTATTTT. Its translation is CATSREKTGGRDTQYF.